The 31 T cell receptor beta chains below all came from one sample that was sequenced in a study of shared clonotypes between healthy human individuals (dated by TCRdb to the early 2020s). The receptor library was made with the immunoSEQ multiplex PCR assay. TCRdb re-hosts the immuneACCESS table, in-frame sequences only. Its copies lack some clones; in the studies checked, an unresolved V gene accounts for under half of them, and the cause for the rest is not known. The table for this sample lists approximately 1.5 million clones; approximately 98.5% of them were counted only once. The leading ten clones occupy under 0.45% of the sample. The sequenced sample was naive CD4+ T cells sorted from blood. In light of the paper, this sample's cell subset or site label describes: CD45RA+ positively selected. The source is a man in his thirties or forties in good health.

V is TRBV7-8 and J is TRBJ2-4, with TRBD2 as a possible D gene (5 bases). V lost 6 bases and J lost 3, with 15 bases in between. The CDR3 has 15 amino acids. Germline CDR1 is SGHVS and CDR2 is FQNEAQ. The chain's CDR3 is CASSPGVGSKNIQYF. The CDR3 DNA reads as TGTGCCAGCAGTCCCGGTGTGGGGAGCAAAAACATTCAGTACTTC.

This sequence joins TRBV6-5 and TRBJ2-5; 8 nucleotides line up with TRBD1. The J segment lost 5 bases and the V segment lost 2 bases, leaving 4 bases of the junction unmatched. Germline V lookup: CDR1 MNHEY, CDR2 SVGAGI. The CDR3 contains 14 residues. The CDR3: CASSYRTGGETQYF. CDR3 in DNA: TGTGCCAGCAGTTACAGAACAGGGGGGGAGACCCAGTACTTC.

This clone was picked up one time. The chain links TRBV2 to TRBJ2-7; no reliable D call. The CDR3 runs to 10 residues. Per the germline V gene, CDR1 is SNHLY and CDR2 is FYNNEI. Trimming stripped 5 bases from V and 8 bases from J, with 7 bases between. The CDR3, as DNA: TGTGCCAGCAGTTTGGGAAAGCAGTACTTC. Protein product: CASSLGKQYF.

The chain has TRBV7-2 and TRBJ1-1; 7 bases align to TRBD1. Germline V gene sequence: CDR1 SGHTA, CDR2 FQGNSA. The length of the CDR3 is 16 residues. V gave up 3 bases and J gave up 1 base; unmatched junction bases: 8. CDR3: CASSFSTGRGNTEAFF. CDR3 bases: TGTGCCAGCAGCTTTTCGACAGGGAGAGGGAACACTGAAGCTTTCTTT. The full variable domain, rest sourced from reference TRBV7-2 and TRBJ1-1, is GAGVSQSPSNKVTEKGKDVELRCDPISGHTALYWYRQSLGQGLEFLIYFQGNSAPDKSGLPSDRFSAERTGGSVSTLTIQRTQQEDSAVYLCASSFSTGRGNTEAFFGQGTRLTVV.

This clone was found once. The rearrangement joins TRBV5-4 to TRBJ2-7; the match to TRBD1 covers 7 bases. Germline values: CDR1 SGHNT, CDR2 YYREEE (reference sequence). With 3 bases clipped from V and 9 bases from J, the junction kept 21 bases outside the gene matches. The length of the CDR3 is 17 residues. The CDR3 sequence: CASSSRRIGTVKRGQYF. In DNA form, the CDR3 reads TGTGCCAGCAGCTCTAGGCGTATCGGGACAGTCAAACGCGGGCAGTACTTC.

The CDR3 bases are TGTGCCAGCAGCTTAGTGGGTCCTACCAATCAGCCCCAGCATTTT. Its translation: CASSLVGPTNQPQHF. The chain couples TRBV7-9 to TRBJ1-5, with unresolved D. Germline V lookup: CDR1 SEHNR, CDR2 FQNEAQ (reference sequence). The CDR3 totals 15 residues. The V end was cut by 1 base, the J end by 3 bases, with 10 bases between.

The CDR3 DNA reads as TGTGCCAGCAGCTCGCGGGGTAGCGGGAGTAACAATGAGCAGTTCTTC. Protein: CASSSRGSGSNNEQFF. The chain employs TRBV7-9 and TRBJ2-1, with 9 nucleotides matching TRBD2. The junction had 9 bases not matched to a gene; V was cut back by 4 bases and J by 5 bases. The CDR3 has 16 amino acids. Germline CDR1 is SEHNR and CDR2 is FQNEAQ (reference sequence). The whole variable domain, filled in from reference TRBV7-9 and TRBJ2-1, reads DTGVSQNPRHKITKRGQNVTFRCDPISEHNRLYWYRQTLGQGPEFLTYFQNEAQLEKSRLLSDRFSAERPKGSFSTLEIQRTEQGDSAMYLCASSSRGSGSNNEQFFGPGTRLTVL.

J is TRBJ2-3 and V is TRBV7-9; TRBD2 is a possible D gene (5 bases). CDR3 length: 10 residues. V was clipped by 8 bases and J by 5 bases, with 5 bases between them. Germline V gene sequence: CDR1 SEHNR, CDR2 FQNEAQ (reference sequence). The CDR3 nucleotides read TGTGCCAGCCGGGGAGATACGCAGTATTTT. Protein sequence: CASRGDTQYF. The entire variable domain, with the rest obtained from reference TRBV7-9 and TRBJ2-3, is as follows: DTGVSQNPRHKITKRGQNVTFRCDPISEHNRLYWYRQTLGQGPEFLTYFQNEAQLEKSRLLSDRFSAERPKGSFSTLEIQRTEQGDSAMYLCASRGDTQYFGPGTRLTVL.

The chain couples TRBV13 to TRBJ2-1, with TRBD2 identical over 9 bases. Germline-derived CDR1 and CDR2 are PRHDT and FYEKMQ (reference sequence). The J segment lost 2 bases and the V segment lost 0 bases, leaving 2 bases of the junction unmatched. The CDR3 has 16 residues. This CDR3 reads CASSLGLAGTYNEQFF. Here the CDR3 DNA reads TGTGCCAGCAGCTTAGGGCTAGCGGGAACCTACAATGAGCAGTTCTTC.

This rearrangement joins TRBV5-1 to TRBJ1-5, with a tentative D call TRBD1 (5 bases). This CDR3 region has 14 residues. The V and J ends lost 4 bases and 7 bases respectively, with 15 bases between them. The germline V gene encodes CDR1 SGHRS and CDR2 YFSETQ. The CDR3 DNA follows: TGCGCCAGCAGCCCGGGGCCAGAGGGCCAGCCCCAGCATTTT. Amino acid sequence: CASSPGPEGQPQHF.

The chain is built from TRBV18 and TRBJ1-3; D is unclear. Trimming cost V 4 bases and J 3 bases, with 10 bases left between them. This CDR3 comprises 14 residues. Germline CDR1 reads KGHSH; CDR2 reads LQKENI. The DNA for the CDR3 is TGTGCCAGCTCACTTTCCGACGGTGGAAACACCATATATTTT. Protein sequence: CASSLSDGGNTIYF.

V usage is TRBV18 and J usage is TRBJ2-1, with TRBD2 as a possible D gene (5 bases). V was shortened by 0 bases and J by 6 bases, with 18 bases between the two germline ends. This CDR3 comprises 17 residues. The V gene's germline CDR1 is KGHSH and CDR2 LQKENI. The DNA for the CDR3 is TGTGCCAGCTCACCACCGCGTCAGCCGGACTCGGGCAATGAGCAGTTCTTC. Translating gives CASSPPRQPDSGNEQFF.

As concerns this clone: Other DNA sequences from this sample encode an identical CDR3 as well. The chain combines TRBV9 with TRBJ1-2; tentatively, D is TRBD1 (5 bases). The germline V and J ends were trimmed by 4 bases and 2 bases, with 9 bases remaining between them. CDR1 SGDLS and CDR2 YYNGEE come from the germline V gene. The CDR3 length is 13 residues. The CDR3 is CASSRDRNYGYTF. CDR3 nucleotides: TGTGCCAGCAGCAGGGACCGAAACTATGGCTACACCTTC.

The J gene is TRBJ2-7, the V gene TRBV14, with a weak D call TRBD2 (5 bases). CDR1 SGHDN and CDR2 FVKESK come from the germline V gene. CDR3 length: 17 amino acids. V was pared by 4 bases and J by 2 bases, with 21 bases between. The CDR3 loop reads CASSPRLAQAVPYEQYF. CDR3 bases: TGTGCCAGCAGCCCCCGGCTAGCCCAGGCGGTTCCCTACGAGCAGTACTTC.

J is TRBJ2-5 and V is TRBV5-1; D unclear. V dropped 4 bases and J dropped 2 bases, with 9 bases sitting between them. The CDR3 spans 13 residues. CDR1 and CDR2 from the germline V gene are SGHRS and YFSETQ. CDR3: CASSPPQQETQYF. CDR3 coding DNA: TGCGCCAGCAGCCCCCCCCAACAAGAGACCCAGTACTTC. Full variable domain (missing parts from reference TRBV5-1 and TRBJ2-5): KAGVTQTPRYLIKTRGQQVTLSCSPISGHRSVSWYQQTPGQGLQFLFEYFSETQRNKGNFPGRFSGRQFSNSRSEMNVSTLELGDSALYLCASSPPQQETQYFGPGTRLLVL.

J is TRBJ1-4 and V is TRBV5-1, with unresolved D. Looked up from germline, CDR1 is SGHRS and CDR2 is YFSETQ. Trimming left V 4 bases short and J 4 bases short, with 11 bases between. CDR3 length equals 14 residues. In nucleotides, the CDR3 is TGCGCCAGCAGCCCAGATGTCCTTAATGAAAAACTGTTTTTT. Translation: CASSPDVLNEKLFF.

The genes are TRBV28 and TRBJ2-1; D may be TRBD1 or TRBD2 (5 bases each). Between the trimmed V and J ends, which lost 5 bases and 1 base, there was a span of 12 bases. This CDR3 has 15 residues. Germline assignment: CDR1 MDHEN and CDR2 SYDVKM. The CDR3 is CASSRGLPSYNEQFF. CDR3 DNA: TGTGCCAGCAGTCGGGGCCTGCCGTCCTACAATGAGCAGTTCTTC.

In this sample, this clone turned up once. The chain links TRBV29-1 to TRBJ2-1, with 16 bases matching TRBD2. CDR3 length equals 16 residues. Unmatched junction bases numbered 10, after V lost 6 bases and J lost 8 bases. Germline-derived CDR1 and CDR2 are SQVTM and ANQGSEA. In DNA, the CDR3 is TGCAGCGTACCCGGGACTAGCGGGAGGGCCGCCGATGAGCAGTTCTTC. Protein product: CSVPGTSGRAADEQFF.

The chain's CDR3 is CSVRTGLNEKLFF. In DNA, the CDR3 is TGCAGCGTAAGGACAGGCCTTAATGAAAAACTGTTTTTT. The chain uses TRBV29-1 and TRBJ1-4; 7 nucleotides line up with TRBD1. V shed 6 bases and J 4 bases; nucleotides not matched to a gene: 5. In germline, CDR1 is SQVTM, CDR2 ANQGSEA. The CDR3 covers 13 residues.

V is TRBV10-3 and J is TRBJ1-2; the match to TRBD1 covers 10 bases. Germline V CDR1 and CDR2: ENHRY, SYGVKD. V lost 2 bases and J lost 3; bases outside the gene matches: 3. This CDR3 has 15 amino acids. The CDR3 DNA reads as TGTGCCATCAGTGAGGCCGGGACAGGGGACTATGGCTACACCTTC. This sequence encodes CAISEAGTGDYGYTF.

This chain connects TRBV11-2 to TRBJ2-7; D gene uncertain. The ends were cut back, 5 bases at V and 6 bases at J, with 11 bases in the middle. The CDR3 covers 12 residues. The germline V gene encodes CDR1 SGHAT and CDR2 FQNNGV. The CDR3 here is CASSRDGSEQYF. CDR3 DNA: TGTGCCAGCAGCCGAGACGGCTCCGAGCAGTACTTC.

The CDR3 spells CASSIGTGYQETQYF. As DNA, the CDR3 is TGTGCCAGCAGCATAGGGACAGGGTATCAAGAGACCCAGTACTTC. This rearrangement joins TRBV7-9 to TRBJ2-5; TRBD1 aligns across 9 bases. Germline V gives CDR1 SEHNR, CDR2 FQNEAQ (reference sequence). The J segment lost 2 bases and the V segment lost 5 bases, leaving 6 bases of the junction unmatched. The CDR3 is 15 amino acids.

This sequence joins TRBV20-1 and TRBJ2-3; D unclear. Trimming cost V 1 base and J 9 bases, with 8 bases left between them. The germline V gene encodes CDR1 DFQATT and CDR2 SNEGSKA (reference sequence). The length of the CDR3 is 11 residues. Written as DNA, the CDR3 is TGCAGTGCTAGAGTAACGATGACGCAGTATTTT. Its translation: CSARVTMTQYF.

With respect to this clone: The same CDR3 is also encoded by other DNA sequences in this sample. The CDR3 spells CASSLVGYEQYF. The CDR3 bases are TGTGCCAGCAGCTTAGTGGGCTACGAGCAGTACTTC. This chain uses TRBV7-9 with TRBJ2-7; D gene uncertain. The germline V and J ends were trimmed by 1 base and 3 bases, with 4 bases remaining between them. Germline V gene data show CDR1 as SEHNR and CDR2 as FQNEAQ (reference sequence). This CDR3 contains 12 residues.

This chain links TRBV7-9 with TRBJ2-5; the D call may be TRBD1 or TRBD2 (5 bases each). The V end was cut by 2 bases, the J end by 3 bases, with 13 bases between. The CDR3 is made up of 15 amino acids. Germline V gene data show CDR1 as SEHNR and CDR2 as FQNEAQ (reference sequence). CDR3 DNA: TGTGCCAGCAGCTTACCGGGGACGGATAAAGAGACCCAGTACTTC. As protein: CASSLPGTDKETQYF.

CDR3 amino acids: CASSSAGRIYGYTF. As DNA, the CDR3 is TGCGCCAGCAGTTCGGCCGGTCGGATCTATGGCTACACCTTC. The V call is TRBV10-2, the J call TRBJ1-2, with D uncertain. The CDR3 is 14 residues long. The germline V and J ends were trimmed by 5 bases and 4 bases, with 14 bases remaining between them. Germline V lookup: CDR1 WSHSY, CDR2 SAAADI.

The chain recombines TRBV7-8 with TRBJ2-1; 14 bases match TRBD2. Germline V gene data show CDR1 as SGHVS and CDR2 as FQNEAQ. The CDR3 sequence is 14 residues long. J gave up 9 bases and V 4 bases, and 2 bases lay outside the gene matches. CDR3 coding DNA: TGTGCCAGCAGCTCTGGACTAGCGGGAGGTGAGCAGTTCTTC. Translated, it gives CASSSGLAGGEQFF.

The V and J genes are TRBV9 and TRBJ2-2, with D perhaps TRBD1 or TRBD2 (5 bases each). The CDR3 covers 16 residues. CDR1 and CDR2 from the germline V gene are SGDLS and YYNGEE. V was shortened by 6 bases and J by 2 bases, with 17 bases between the two germline ends. For the CDR3, the DNA is TGTGCCAGCACCCCCCGGGGCAGGGAAAACACCGGGGAGCTGTTTTTT. Encoded protein: CASTPRGRENTGELFF. The full variable domain, completed using reference TRBV9 and TRBJ2-2, is DSGVTQTPKHLITATGQRVTLRCSPRSGDLSVYWYQQSLDQGLQFLIQYYNGEERAKGNILERFSAQQFPDLHSELNLSSLELGDSALYFCASTPRGRENTGELFFGEGSRLTVL.

The rearrangement uses TRBV9 and TRBJ1-2, with 9 positions matching TRBD1. Trimming at V came to 0 bases and at J to 7 bases, leaving 4 bases not matched to a gene. The CDR3 consists of 14 residues. Per the germline V gene, CDR1 is SGDLS and CDR2 is YYNGEE. The CDR3 loop is CASSVAGTGPGYTF. The CDR3 DNA reads as TGTGCCAGCAGCGTAGCTGGGACAGGGCCTGGCTACACCTTC.

The genes are TRBV18 and TRBJ2-7; D unclear. V was clipped by 0 bases and J by 7 bases, with 16 bases between them. This CDR3 is built from 15 residues. CDR1 and CDR2 from the germline V gene are KGHSH and LQKENI. In nucleotides, the CDR3 is TGTGCCAGCTCACCACCTAGGCCTGCGTCGTTGGAGCAGTACTTC. Its translation: CASSPPRPASLEQYF.

The rearrangement joins TRBV19 to TRBJ1-3, with D unclear. The V gene's germline CDR1 is LNHDA and CDR2 SQIVND (reference sequence). The ends were cut back, 5 bases at V and 0 bases at J, with 8 bases in the middle. CDR3 size: 14 residues. As DNA, the CDR3 is TGTGCCAGTAGTGCAGTCCTCTCTGGAAACACCATATATTTT. Its translation is CASSAVLSGNTIYF.